Listed below are T cell receptor beta chains from one sample, sequenced in a study of T cells and Merkel cell carcinoma outcomes. TCRdb's table, derived via immunoSEQ multiplex PCR, lists solely in-frame clones and lacks some. The table has 2,500 to 3,000 clones, approximately 96% seen once; the top ten hold under 2.5%. The sample taken for sequencing was tumor tissue from Merkel cell carcinoma. The receptors here all came from a human donor with Merkel cell carcinoma. Both conserved end residues are part of each CDR3. A D gene is named only where the DNA matches it firmly. Clone size, where shown, is once, few, many, or a class for clones that have expanded.

TRBV9	TRBJ2-1	-	-	CASSITGKGQFF	TGTGCCAGCAGCATCACCGGCAAGGGGCAGTTCTTC
TRBV5-1	TRBJ1-4	TRBD1	-	CASNLGTVSVNEKLFF	TGCGCCAGCAACTTGGGGACAGTTTCGGTTAATGAAAAACTGTTTTTT
TRBV7-2	TRBJ2-3	-	-	CASSLVRHTQYF	TGTGCCAGCAGCTTAGTTCGCCATACGCAGTATTTT
TRBV28	TRBJ2-7	-	-	CASSLGGSGITYEQYF	TGTGCCAGCAGTTTAGGGGGCAGCGGGATTACGTACGAGCAGTACTTC
TRBV25-1	TRBJ2-1	TRBD2	-	CASSQTSGSYNEQFF	TGTGCCAGCAGTCAGACTAGCGGGAGCTACAATGAGCAGTTCTTC
TRBV29-1	TRBJ2-1	TRBD2	-	CSVDETSGYNEQFF	TGCAGCGTTGATGAGACTAGCGGTTACAATGAGCAGTTCTTC
TRBV15	TRBJ1-1	-	-	CATSRALEAFF	TGTGCCACCAGCAGAGCACTTGAAGCTTTCTTT
TRBV15	TRBJ2-1	TRBD2	-	CATSRDLWTSGGNEQFF	TGTGCCACCAGCAGAGATCTATGGACTAGCGGGGGCAATGAGCAGTTCTTC
TRBV5-1	TRBJ1-1	-	once	CASSSGTVNIEAFF	TGCGCCAGCAGCTCCGGGACGGTGAACATTGAAGCTTTCTTT
TRBV5-1	TRBJ2-4	-	-	CASSLTGVKNIQYF	TGCGCCAGCAGCTTGACGGGCGTCAAAAACATTCAGTACTTC
TRBV5-8	TRBJ2-3	TRBD1	-	CASSLSPGGTDTQYF	TGTGCCAGCAGCTTATCTCCAGGGGGAACAGATACGCAGTATTTT
TRBV5-1	TRBJ2-3	-	once	CASSLASGGADTQYF	TGCGCCAGCAGCTTGGCCTCGGGGGGCGCAGATACGCAGTATTTT
TRBV6-1	TRBJ2-7	-	-	CASSERYEQYF	TGTGCCAGCAGTGAAAGGTACGAGCAGTACTTC
TRBV25-1	TRBJ1-2	-	-	CASSEWAGANYGYTF	TGTGCCAGCAGTGAATGGGCAGGAGCTAACTATGGCTACACCTTC
TRBV5-6	TRBJ2-3	-	-	CASSLTGGGTDTQYF	TGTGCCAGCAGCTTGACAGGGGGGGGGACAGATACGCAGTATTTT
TRBV15	TRBJ1-2	-	-	CATSRGDSDGYTF	TGTGCCACCAGCAGAGGGGACTCTGATGGCTACACCTTC
TRBV15	TRBJ2-5	-	-	CATSRGGRETQYF	TGTGCCACCAGCAGAGGGGGTAGAGAGACCCAGTACTTC
TRBV28	TRBJ2-7	-	-	CATGSYEQYF	TGTGCCACCGGATCCTACGAGCAGTACTTC
TRBV5-4	TRBJ2-5	TRBD2	-	CASSLGGTSGRVETQYF	TGTGCCAGCAGCTTGGGGGGGACTAGCGGGAGGGTAGAGACCCAGTACTTC
TRBV6-6	TRBJ2-1	TRBD2	-	CAMGTSGGGDEQFF	TGTGCCATGGGGACTAGCGGGGGCGGTGATGAGCAGTTCTTC